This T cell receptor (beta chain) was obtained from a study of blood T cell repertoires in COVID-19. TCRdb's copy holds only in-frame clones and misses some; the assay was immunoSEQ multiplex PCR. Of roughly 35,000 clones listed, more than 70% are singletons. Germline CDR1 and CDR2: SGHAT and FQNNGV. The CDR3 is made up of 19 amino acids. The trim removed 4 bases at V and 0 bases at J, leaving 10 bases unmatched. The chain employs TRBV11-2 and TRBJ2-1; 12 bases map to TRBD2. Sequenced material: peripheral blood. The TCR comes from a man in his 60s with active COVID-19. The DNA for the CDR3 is TGTGCCAGCAGCTCATCTAGCGGGAGGGCGTTGACCTCCTACAATGAGCAGTTCTTC. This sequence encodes CASSSSSGRALTSYNEQFF.